This paragraph reports one T cell receptor beta chain. The sample belongs to a study of blood T cell repertoires in COVID-19. Repertoires were generated with immunoSEQ multiplex PCR, while TCRdb's copy carries only in-frame clones and drops some. The repertoire holds 140,000 to 150,000 clones, with 70% to 90% as singletons. The CDR3 loop spans 13 amino acids. V shed 6 bases and J shed 5 bases, with 13 bases lying between them. Participants were aged about 18 to 100 years from about two dozen US areas. Symptom resolution, clearance, or two negative PCRs marked the recovered donors of Cohort 3. The sample was PBMCs or T cells enriched from blood (not recorded which). This receptor was taken from a man aged 45-65 years who had recovered from COVID-19. The chain employs TRBV12-3 or TRBV12-4 and TRBJ2-5, with a possible D match to TRBD1 (5 bases). The CDR3 coding sequence is TGTGCCAGCAGACAGCAGGGTGCTGAGACCCAGTACTTC. It codes for CASRQQGAETQYF.